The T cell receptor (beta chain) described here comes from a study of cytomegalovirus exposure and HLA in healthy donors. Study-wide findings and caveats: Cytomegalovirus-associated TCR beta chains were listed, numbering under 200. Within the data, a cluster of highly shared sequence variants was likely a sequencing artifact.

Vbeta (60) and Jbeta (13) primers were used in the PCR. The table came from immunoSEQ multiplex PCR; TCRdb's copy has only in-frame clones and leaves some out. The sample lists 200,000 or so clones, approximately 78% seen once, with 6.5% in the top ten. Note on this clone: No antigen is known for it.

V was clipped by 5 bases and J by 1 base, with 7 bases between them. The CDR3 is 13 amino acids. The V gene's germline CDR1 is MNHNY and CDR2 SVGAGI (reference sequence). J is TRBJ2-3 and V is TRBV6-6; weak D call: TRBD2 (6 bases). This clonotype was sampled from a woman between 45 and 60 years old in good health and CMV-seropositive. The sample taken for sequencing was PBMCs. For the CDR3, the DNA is TGTGCCAGCAGTGGGACTGGCACAGATACGCAGTATTTT. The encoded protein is CASSGTGTDTQYF.